The 30 T cell receptor beta chains below all came from one sample that was sequenced in a study of cytomegalovirus exposure and HLA in healthy donors. The PCR used 60 Vbeta and 13 Jbeta primers. Assay: immunoSEQ multiplex PCR; the TCRdb copy retains only in-frame clones and omits some. Of about 140,000 clones listed, over 50% are singletons. Sequencing used PBMCs. Receptor source: a human donor in good health.

The V and J genes are TRBV7-9 and TRBJ2-3, with TRBD2 identical over 7 bases. V shed 5 bases and J 2 bases; nucleotides not matched to a gene: 7. Germline-derived CDR1 and CDR2 are SEHNR and FQNEAQ (reference sequence). The CDR3 covers 15 residues. The CDR3 sequence: CASSPGAGTTDTQYF. The CDR3 coding sequence is TGTGCCAGCAGCCCCGGAGCGGGGACCACAGATACGCAGTATTTT.

This chain joins TRBV14 and TRBJ2-7; 7 bases agree with TRBD2. Per the germline V gene, CDR1 is SGHDN and CDR2 is FVKESK. The V gene end was trimmed by 1 base and the J gene end by 1 base; junction bases not matched to a gene: 4. CDR3 size: 15 residues. CDR3 residues: CASSQAGGRSYEQYF. The CDR3 DNA reads as TGTGCCAGCAGCCAAGCCGGCGGGAGATCCTACGAGCAGTACTTC.

V gene TRBV6-6 combines with J gene TRBJ1-2; TRBD1 might be the D (6 bases). The CDR3 is made up of 16 amino acids. Germline CDR1 MNHNY, CDR2 SVGAGI (reference sequence). Trimming removed 7 bases at V and 2 bases at J, with 20 bases between. CDR3 region: CASTRLLAGVNYGYTF. The DNA of the CDR3 is TGTGCCAGCACTCGCTTACTCGCAGGGGTAAACTATGGCTACACCTTC.

The V call is TRBV5-1, the J call TRBJ1-2; no clear D gene. Per the germline V gene, CDR1 is SGHRS and CDR2 is YFSETQ. V shed 0 bases and J shed 2 bases, with 11 bases lying between them. This CDR3 contains 15 residues. CDR3 nucleotides: TGCGCCAGCAGCTTGGCCGACACCAACAACTATGGCTACACCTTC. Its translation: CASSLADTNNYGYTF. Together with reference TRBV5-1 and TRBJ1-2, the CDR3 gives the full variable domain: KAGVTQTPRYLIKTRGQQVTLSCSPISGHRSVSWYQQTPGQGLQFLFEYFSETQRNKGNFPGRFSGRQFSNSRSEMNVSTLELGDSALYLCASSLADTNNYGYTFGSGTRLTVV.

V is TRBV28 and J is TRBJ2-7, with D perhaps TRBD1 (7 bases). Germline V lookup: CDR1 MDHEN, CDR2 SYDVKM. Trimming pared 6 bases from V and 2 bases from J, leaving 14 bases between. The CDR3 totals 14 residues. The CDR3 DNA follows: TGTGCCAGCAGCCCTACAGGGGAGGCCTACGAGCAGTACTTC. Translating gives CASSPTGEAYEQYF.

The gene calls are TRBV27 and TRBJ1-2, with 7 bases matching TRBD1. The CDR3 sequence is 14 residues long. V gave up 5 bases and J gave up 8 bases; unmatched junction bases: 11. Looked up from germline, CDR1 is MNHEY and CDR2 is SMNVEV (reference sequence). The CDR3 DNA sequence: TGTGCCAGCAGTCCCCTCTCGACAGGGAGAGGCTACACCTTC. Its protein product is CASSPLSTGRGYTF.

This clone appeared a single time. The chain has TRBV6-5 and TRBJ2-7; 10 nucleotides line up with TRBD1. V was clipped by 4 bases and J by 5 bases; unmatched bases: 11. Germline CDR1 is MNHEY and CDR2 is SVGAGI. CDR3 length: 16 residues. The DNA of the CDR3 is TGTGCCAGCAGTTCCCTAAAGACAGGGGGCATGAACGAGCAGTACTTC. This sequence encodes CASSSLKTGGMNEQYF.

This sequence joins TRBV28 and TRBJ2-1; weak D call: TRBD1 (6 bases). Germline V CDR1 and CDR2: MDHEN, SYDVKM. V lost 7 bases to trimming and J lost 7 bases, with 11 bases between them. The CDR3 is 12 residues long. As DNA, the CDR3 is TGTGCCAGCAAATTAACAGGGAATGAGCAGTTCTTC. This sequence encodes CASKLTGNEQFF.

The chain employs TRBV5-1 and TRBJ2-7, with 8 positions matching TRBD2. Unmatched junction bases numbered 8, after V lost 0 bases and J lost 6 bases. The CDR3 has 15 residues. Germline V gene sequence: CDR1 SGHRS, CDR2 YFSETQ. The CDR3 nucleotides read TGCGCCAGCAGCTTGGTCACGGCGGGAGGTTCCGAGCAGTACTTC. It codes for CASSLVTAGGSEQYF.

This clone has a handful of counts. The chain uses TRBV28 and TRBJ1-1, with 8 bases aligning to TRBD1. CDR3 length equals 13 residues. CDR1 and CDR2 from the germline V gene are MDHEN and SYDVKM. The V segment lost 2 bases and the J segment 4 bases; nucleotides outside the gene matches: 0. As DNA, the CDR3 is TGTGCCAGCAGTTTAACAGGGGGCACTGAAGCTTTCTTT. Translated, it gives CASSLTGGTEAFF.

This clone was seen only a few times. The genes are TRBV6-5 and TRBJ1-4; the D gene is possibly TRBD1 (6 bases). Trimming shortened V by 6 bases and J by 3 bases, and 8 bases separated the two germline ends. The V gene's germline CDR1 is MNHEY and CDR2 SVGAGI. This CDR3 comprises 13 residues. CDR3 region: CASRRGPNEKLFF. The CDR3, as DNA: TGTGCCAGCAGGCGGGGGCCTAATGAAAAACTGTTTTTT.

The chain links TRBV7-2 to TRBJ2-7, with 7 bases identical to TRBD2. The CDR3 is 14 residues long. The germline V gene encodes CDR1 SGHTA and CDR2 FQGNSA. The V and J ends lost 3 bases and 6 bases, in that order; junction bases with no gene match: 8. CDR3 bases: TGTGCCAGCAGCTTCGGACTAGATGGGGGCGAGCAGTACTTC. This encodes CASSFGLDGGEQYF. The full variable domain, in which reference TRBV7-2 and TRBJ2-7 provide the parts outside the CDR3, is GAGVSQSPSNKVTEKGKDVELRCDPISGHTALYWYRQSLGQGLEFLIYFQGNSAPDKSGLPSDRFSAERTGGSVSTLTIQRTQQEDSAVYLCASSFGLDGGEQYFGPGTRLTVT.

The chain couples TRBV12-5 to TRBJ2-7; 11 bases agree with TRBD2. Trimming at V came to 2 bases and at J to 5 bases, leaving 5 bases not matched to a gene. CDR3 length: 15 residues. Germline V CDR1 and CDR2: LGHNT, FRNRAP. The CDR3 nucleotides read TGTGCTAGTGGTTTGCCCCTAGCGGGAGGTAACGAGCAGTACTTC. Encoded protein: CASGLPLAGGNEQYF.

CDR3 in DNA: TGTGCCAGCAGTTTTGTGGGATCCGGGACTAGCGGGAGGGCCTTCTCCTACAATGAGCAGTTCTTC. This sequence encodes CASSFVGSGTSGRAFSYNEQFF. The chain joins TRBV28 to TRBJ2-1; 16 bases are a match to TRBD2. The CDR3 spans 22 residues. The germline CDR1 and CDR2 sequences are MDHEN and SYDVKM. The J segment lost 0 bases and the V segment lost 3 bases, leaving 14 bases of the junction unmatched.

This clone was seen more than once but under ten times. As DNA, the CDR3 is TGTGCCAGTAGTCAGGGACAGGGTCGGAGGGCTGAAGCTTTCTTT. This codes for CASSQGQGRRAEAFF. V gene TRBV19 combines with J gene TRBJ1-1; the match to TRBD1 covers 9 bases. The V gene's germline CDR1 is LNHDA and CDR2 SQIVND (reference sequence). V lost 5 bases, J lost 6 bases, and 10 bases stayed unmatched. The CDR3 spans 15 residues.

V and J are TRBV28 and TRBJ1-2; a weak D match, TRBD1 (6 bases). Germline values: CDR1 MDHEN, CDR2 SYDVKM. Between the trimmed V and J ends, which lost 3 bases and 4 bases, there was a span of 9 bases. The CDR3 runs 13 residues. CDR3 in DNA: TGTGCCAGCAGTTTCGGACAGAGCTATGGCTACACCTTC. Its translation: CASSFGQSYGYTF.

The J gene is TRBJ2-5, the V gene TRBV18; D may be TRBD1 (6 bases). CDR1 is KGHSH and CDR2 is LQKENI in the germline V gene. This CDR3 is 12 amino acids long. V was shortened by 3 bases and J by 14 bases, with 16 bases between the two germline ends. The CDR3 protein is CASSPSGAGAYF. The DNA of the CDR3 is TGTGCCAGCTCACCGTCGGGCGCAGGGGCATACTTC.

This chain's CDR3 is CASSSGQGRQEKLFF. The CDR3 nucleotides are TGTGCCAGCAGTAGCGGACAGGGGCGCCAAGAAAAACTGTTTTTT. The chain has TRBV28 and TRBJ1-4; 9 nucleotides agree with TRBD1. The CDR3 extends over 15 amino acids. J lost 8 bases, V lost 5 bases, and 9 bases had no gene match. Germline V lookup: CDR1 MDHEN, CDR2 SYDVKM. The complete variable domain, with remaining parts taken from reference TRBV28 and TRBJ1-4, reads DVKVTQSSRYLVKRTGEKVFLECVQDMDHENMFWYRQDPGLGLRLIYFSYDVKMKEKGDIPEGYSVSREKKERFSLILESASTNQTSMYLCASSSGQGRQEKLFFGSGTQLSVL.

CDR3 DNA: TGTGCCAGCAGCGAGACAGGGTTTACTGAAGCTTTCTTT. Translated: CASSETGFTEAFF. The V gene is TRBV21-1, the J gene TRBJ1-1; the tabulated D call, TRBD1, remains unverified against the DNA. TRBV21-1 is labeled a pseudogene. CDR3 length equals 13 residues.

The chain joins TRBV5-5 to TRBJ2-2; the match to TRBD1 covers 7 bases. Losses at the gene ends were 4 bases for V and 6 bases for J; bases not matched to a gene: 9. Germline CDR1 is SGHKS and CDR2 is YYEKEE (reference sequence). The CDR3 contains 15 residues. The CDR3: CASSQPSGGAGELFF. The CDR3 DNA sequence: TGTGCCAGCAGCCAACCATCAGGGGGAGCCGGGGAGCTGTTTTTT.

This clone was detected only a few times. The rearrangement joins TRBV7-9 to TRBJ2-3, with D maybe TRBD1 (6 bases). Trimming pared 6 bases from V and 0 bases from J, leaving 13 bases between. The germline gives CDR1 SEHNR, CDR2 FQNEAQ (reference sequence). The CDR3 spans 15 residues. This CDR3 is CASSQQGRSTDTQYF. The CDR3 DNA reads as TGTGCCAGCAGTCAACAGGGTCGGAGCACAGATACGCAGTATTTT.

The chain combines TRBV2 with TRBJ1-1; 7 nucleotides agree with TRBD1. The length of the CDR3 is 11 residues. In germline, CDR1 is SNHLY, CDR2 FYNNEI. V was pared by 6 bases and J by 14 bases, with 9 bases of the junction left unmatched. The DNA of the CDR3 is TGTGCCAGCAGGCGCTACCGGGACAGCTTCTTT. It yields the protein CASRRYRDSFF.

This clone has just one count. The rearrangement joins TRBV18 to TRBJ2-5; 7 bases are a match to TRBD1. The V gene end was trimmed by 2 bases and the J gene end by 2 bases; junction bases not matched to a gene: 5. The CDR3 loop spans 15 amino acids. Looked up from germline, CDR1 is KGHSH and CDR2 is LQKENI. CDR3 in DNA: TGTGCCAGCTCACCAGCGAGCAGGGGGCAAGAGACCCAGTACTTC. It yields the protein CASSPASRGQETQYF.

This clone was picked up a small number of times. The chain joins TRBV5-1 to TRBJ1-5; 9 positions agree with TRBD1. The germline CDR1 and CDR2 sequences are SGHRS and YFSETQ. The CDR3 covers 16 residues. Unmatched junction bases numbered 6, after V lost 4 bases and J lost 1 base. Here the CDR3 reads CASSAGQGGSNQPQHF. The CDR3 DNA sequence: TGCGCCAGCAGCGCGGGACAGGGAGGGAGCAATCAGCCCCAGCATTTT.

The rearrangement joins TRBV28 to TRBJ2-5; 8 bases agree with TRBD1. The CDR3 loop spans 12 amino acids. The germline gives CDR1 MDHEN, CDR2 SYDVKM. Trimming removed 1 base from V and 11 bases from J; junction bases left unmatched: 3. The CDR3 region is CASSLLDREQYF. The CDR3, as DNA: TGTGCCAGCAGTTTATTGGACAGGGAGCAGTACTTC.

The chain couples TRBV4-1 to TRBJ2-7; 7 bases map to TRBD1. The ends lost 2 bases at V and 5 bases at J; junction bases unmatched: 18. Germline V CDR1 and CDR2: MGHRA, YSYEKL. The CDR3 length is 18 residues. The CDR3 DNA reads TGCGCCAGCAGCCAACAGATCCTCACCCCCTACAGGGGCCACGAGCAGTACTTC. This encodes CASSQQILTPYRGHEQYF.

V and J are TRBV28 and TRBJ1-2; unclear D gene. V lost 3 bases and J lost 5, with 16 bases in between. CDR1 is MDHEN, CDR2 SYDVKM, per germline. This CDR3 is 15 amino acids long. The CDR3 reads CASSLGKLTGYGYTF. The CDR3 nucleotides are TGTGCCAGCAGTTTGGGGAAGTTGACGGGGTATGGCTACACCTTC.

The V and J genes are TRBV6-1 and TRBJ1-1; no clear D gene. There are 15 residues in the CDR3. The germline CDR1 and CDR2 sequences are MNHNS and SASEGT. V lost 2 bases, J lost 6 bases, and 16 bases lay in between. The CDR3 reads CASSELYAAIAEAFF. The CDR3 DNA reads as TGTGCCAGCAGTGAATTATATGCAGCGATCGCTGAAGCTTTCTTT.

The V gene is TRBV7-2, the J gene TRBJ2-7; 8 nucleotides line up with TRBD1. Trimming at V came to 5 bases and at J to 3 bases, leaving 6 bases not matched to a gene. In germline, CDR1 is SGHTA, CDR2 FQGNSA. The CDR3 spans 14 residues. As DNA, the CDR3 is TGTGCCAGCAGCGCCCAGGGGGCCTACTACGAGCAGTACTTC. Its translation is CASSAQGAYYEQYF.

The table lists this clone with a few counts. This sequence joins TRBV7-9 and TRBJ2-1; 15 bases map to TRBD2. Trimming removed 5 bases from V and 4 bases from J; junction bases left unmatched: 12. The length of the CDR3 is 19 residues. The V gene's germline CDR1 is SEHNR and CDR2 FQNEAQ (reference sequence). CDR3 loop: CASSREMGLAGGRYNEQFF. Written as DNA, the CDR3 is TGTGCCAGCAGCCGGGAAATGGGACTAGCGGGAGGACGGTACAATGAGCAGTTCTTC.